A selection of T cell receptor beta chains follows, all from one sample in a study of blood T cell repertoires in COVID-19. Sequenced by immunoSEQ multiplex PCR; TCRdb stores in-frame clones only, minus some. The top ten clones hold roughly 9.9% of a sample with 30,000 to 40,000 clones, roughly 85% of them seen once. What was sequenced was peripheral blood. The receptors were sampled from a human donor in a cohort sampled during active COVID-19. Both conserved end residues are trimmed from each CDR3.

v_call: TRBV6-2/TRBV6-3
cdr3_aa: ASSYEPLTSGSRDTQY

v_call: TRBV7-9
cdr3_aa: ASSFGGQGNQPQH

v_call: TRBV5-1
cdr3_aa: ASSLAYQGGGKDTQY

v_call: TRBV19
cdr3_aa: ASSIGRGTEAF

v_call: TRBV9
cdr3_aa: ASSPSLLAGELF

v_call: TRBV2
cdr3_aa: ASSGTGYGYT

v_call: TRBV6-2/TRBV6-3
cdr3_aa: ASSYGPGGPGDEQF

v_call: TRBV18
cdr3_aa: ASSPRTGEYEQY

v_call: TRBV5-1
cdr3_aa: ASSPKRTSSTTDTQY

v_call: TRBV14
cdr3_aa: ASSQTSDRVSGELF

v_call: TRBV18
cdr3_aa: ASSPPGRDWQETQY

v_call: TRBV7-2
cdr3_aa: ASSPSSKGFNTEAF

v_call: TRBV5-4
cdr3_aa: ASSTTPNSGANVLT

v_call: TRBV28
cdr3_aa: ASSLSTANYGYT

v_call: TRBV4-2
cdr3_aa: ASSQDPGGTSSYEQY

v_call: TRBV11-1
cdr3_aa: ASSPDTLRPIEQY

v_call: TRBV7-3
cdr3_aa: ASSFAGDGGELF

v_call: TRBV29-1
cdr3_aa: SVGPVDTFPGGYT

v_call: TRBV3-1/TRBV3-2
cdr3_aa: ASSLRGRNEKLF

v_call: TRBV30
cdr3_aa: AWSVGTGGDTEAF

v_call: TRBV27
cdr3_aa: ASSLSIRRTIGYNEQF

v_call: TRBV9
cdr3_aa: ASSVRGDLYTGELF

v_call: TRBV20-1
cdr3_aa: SASTGGGTGELF

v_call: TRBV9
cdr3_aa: ASSVEERSSEQY

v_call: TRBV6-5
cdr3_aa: ASKNRQGESQPQH

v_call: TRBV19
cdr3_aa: ATTGGIGQGGYNEQF

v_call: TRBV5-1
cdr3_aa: ASSLAGRVYEQY

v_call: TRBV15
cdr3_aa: ATSRGGGETQY

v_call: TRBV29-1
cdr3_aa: STGGTGSSYNEQF

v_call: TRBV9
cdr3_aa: ANSALQAMGGNTIY

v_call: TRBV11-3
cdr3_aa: ASSLPGATGELF

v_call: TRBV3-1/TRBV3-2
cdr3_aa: ASSQVGQKEKLF

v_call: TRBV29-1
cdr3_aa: SVARGVAEAF

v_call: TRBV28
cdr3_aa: ASRGPGQDYGYT

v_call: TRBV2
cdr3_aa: ASSEEREDPYEQY

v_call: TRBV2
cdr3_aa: ASYPGYSGNTIY

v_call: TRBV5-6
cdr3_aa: ASSLDGRGPRETQY

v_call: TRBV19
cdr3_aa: ASSTLAGTDTQY

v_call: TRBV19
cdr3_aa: ASRQDHSGANVLT

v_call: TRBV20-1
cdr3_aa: SASTGTGRQETQY

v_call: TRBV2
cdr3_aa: ASRDRTGRLSNQPQH

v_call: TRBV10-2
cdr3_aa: ASSGPGGPRDTQY

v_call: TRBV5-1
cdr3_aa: ASSLAPGQGYPEAF